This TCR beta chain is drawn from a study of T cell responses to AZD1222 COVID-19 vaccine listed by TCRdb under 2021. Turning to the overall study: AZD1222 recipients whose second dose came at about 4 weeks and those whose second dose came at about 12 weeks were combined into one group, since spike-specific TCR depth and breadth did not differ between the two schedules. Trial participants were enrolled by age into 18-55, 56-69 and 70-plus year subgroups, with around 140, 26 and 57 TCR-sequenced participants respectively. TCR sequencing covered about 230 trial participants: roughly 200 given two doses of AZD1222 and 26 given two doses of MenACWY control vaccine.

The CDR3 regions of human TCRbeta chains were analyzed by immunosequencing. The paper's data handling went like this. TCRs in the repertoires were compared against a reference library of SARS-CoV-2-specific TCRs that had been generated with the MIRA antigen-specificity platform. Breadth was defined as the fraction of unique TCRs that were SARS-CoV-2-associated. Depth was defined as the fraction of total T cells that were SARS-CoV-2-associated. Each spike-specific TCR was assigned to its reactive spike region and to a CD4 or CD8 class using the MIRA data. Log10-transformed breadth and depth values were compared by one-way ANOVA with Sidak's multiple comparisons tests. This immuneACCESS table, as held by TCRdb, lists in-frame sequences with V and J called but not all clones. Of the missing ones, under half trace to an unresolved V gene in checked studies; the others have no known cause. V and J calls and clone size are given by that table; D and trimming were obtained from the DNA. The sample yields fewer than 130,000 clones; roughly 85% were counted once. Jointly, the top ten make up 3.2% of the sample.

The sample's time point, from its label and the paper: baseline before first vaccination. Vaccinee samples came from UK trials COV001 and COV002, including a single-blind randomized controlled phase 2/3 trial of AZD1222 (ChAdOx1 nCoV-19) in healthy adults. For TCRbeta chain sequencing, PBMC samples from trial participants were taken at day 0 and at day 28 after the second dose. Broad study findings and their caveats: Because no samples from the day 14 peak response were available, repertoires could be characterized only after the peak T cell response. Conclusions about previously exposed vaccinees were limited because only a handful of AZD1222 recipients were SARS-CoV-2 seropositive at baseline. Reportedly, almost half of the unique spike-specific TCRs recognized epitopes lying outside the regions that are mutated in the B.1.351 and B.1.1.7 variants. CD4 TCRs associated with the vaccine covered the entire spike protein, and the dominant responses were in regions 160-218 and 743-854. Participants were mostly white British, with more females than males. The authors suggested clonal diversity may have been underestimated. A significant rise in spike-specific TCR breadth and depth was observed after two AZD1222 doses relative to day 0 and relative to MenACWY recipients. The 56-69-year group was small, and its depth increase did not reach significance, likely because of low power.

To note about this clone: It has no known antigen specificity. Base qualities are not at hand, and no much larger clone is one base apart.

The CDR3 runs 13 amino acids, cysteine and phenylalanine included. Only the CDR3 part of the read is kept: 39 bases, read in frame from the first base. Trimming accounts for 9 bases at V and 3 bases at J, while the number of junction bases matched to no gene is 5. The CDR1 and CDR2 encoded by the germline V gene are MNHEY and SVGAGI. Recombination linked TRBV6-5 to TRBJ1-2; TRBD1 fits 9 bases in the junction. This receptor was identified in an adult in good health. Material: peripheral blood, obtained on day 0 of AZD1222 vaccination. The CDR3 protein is CASRRDRDYGYTF. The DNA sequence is TGTGCCAGTCGCCGGGACAGGGACTATGGCTACACCTTC.